These 23 T cell receptor beta chains were sequenced from one sample in a study of T cell changes during pregnancy in multiple sclerosis. Method: immunoSEQ multiplex PCR; TCRdb's copy keeps in-frame clones and lacks some. The table has 15,000 or so clones, about 86% seen once; the top ten hold 15% to 20%. The sequenced sample was CD8+ T cells from peripheral blood mononuclear cells, obtained in the first trimester of pregnancy. These receptors were collected from a female donor with multiple sclerosis, enrolled in a pregnancy study.

The chain has TRBV25-1 and TRBJ2-2, with a possible D match to TRBD2 (5 bases). Germline V CDR1 and CDR2: MGHDK, SYGVNS. V lost 4 bases and J 5 bases, leaving 11 bases between the germline ends. The CDR3 runs 14 residues. The CDR3 DNA sequence: TGTGCCAGCAGTGCTATCGGGGATACCGGGGAGCTGTTTTTT. Protein product: CASSAIGDTGELFF.

The chain employs TRBV7-9 and TRBJ2-7; 8 bases map to TRBD2. Germline trimming cut 1 base from V and 1 base from J; bases unmatched to any gene: 12. This CDR3 is built from 18 residues. In germline, CDR1 is SEHNR, CDR2 FQNEAQ (reference sequence). The CDR3 bases are TGTGCCAGCAGCTTAGGGGGCGGTGCGGGGGGCCCTTCCTACGAGCAGTACTTC. Its protein product is CASSLGGGAGGPSYEQYF. The full variable domain, completed using reference TRBV7-9 and TRBJ2-7, is DTGVSQNPRHKITKRGQNVTFRCDPISEHNRLYWYRQTLGQGPEFLTYFQNEAQLEKSRLLSDRFSAERPKGSFSTLEIQRTEQGDSAMYLCASSLGGGAGGPSYEQYFGPGTRLTVT.

The chain joins TRBV27 to TRBJ1-2; a possible D gene is TRBD1 (6 bases). The CDR3 is made up of 15 amino acids. Trimming pared 5 bases from V and 4 bases from J, leaving 17 bases between. Germline loops: CDR1 MNHEY, CDR2 SMNVEV (reference sequence). DNA for the CDR3: TGTGCCAGCAGTGTAGGGACACAGGGTCCCTATGGCTACACCTTC. The encoded protein is CASSVGTQGPYGYTF.

The genes are TRBV7-9 and TRBJ2-1; D remains unclear. The CDR3 is 15 residues long. Germline CDR1 SEHNR, CDR2 FQNEAQ (reference sequence). The V gene lost 1 base and the J gene lost 0 bases, with 7 bases spanning the gap. In DNA form, the CDR3 reads TGTGCCAGCAGCTTAGAAAAGAGCTCCTACAATGAGCAGTTCTTC. Translation: CASSLEKSSYNEQFF.

This clone has a single count. The chain recombines TRBV9 with TRBJ1-4; TRBD1 matches 9 bases. The V and J ends lost 0 bases and 8 bases, in that order; junction bases with no gene match: 5. CDR3 length: 15 amino acids. Germline V lookup: CDR1 SGDLS, CDR2 YYNGEE. CDR3 in DNA: TGTGCCAGCAGCGTAGGAGGGACAGGGAACGAAAAACTGTTTTTT. It encodes CASSVGGTGNEKLFF. Using reference TRBV9 and TRBJ1-4 for the parts outside the CDR3, the full variable domain is DSGVTQTPKHLITATGQRVTLRCSPRSGDLSVYWYQQSLDQGLQFLIQYYNGEERAKGNILERFSAQQFPDLHSELNLSSLELGDSALYFCASSVGGTGNEKLFFGSGTQLSVL.

The chain links TRBV6-5 to TRBJ1-6; D possibly corresponds to TRBD1 (5 bases). V dropped 5 bases and J dropped 7 bases, with 9 bases sitting between them. Germline V gives CDR1 MNHEY, CDR2 SVGAGI. CDR3 length: 13 amino acids. The CDR3 loop reads CASSHRQNSPLHF. In DNA form, the CDR3 reads TGTGCCAGCAGTCACCGACAGAATTCACCCCTCCACTTT.

This clone came up a few times. This chain uses TRBV19 with TRBJ1-1; 8 nucleotides line up with TRBD1. Unmatched junction bases numbered 3, after V lost 8 bases and J lost 1 base. Germline CDR1 is LNHDA and CDR2 is SQIVND (reference sequence). The CDR3 is 13 residues long. The CDR3 sequence: CASLQGENTEAFF. The CDR3 DNA follows: TGTGCCAGTTTACAGGGGGAGAACACTGAAGCTTTCTTT.

This chain connects TRBV6-5 to TRBJ2-2; weak D call: TRBD1 (6 bases). Trimming pared 5 bases from V and 6 bases from J, leaving 13 bases between. CDR1 is MNHEY and CDR2 is SVGAGI in the germline V gene. The CDR3 loop spans 14 amino acids. This CDR3 is CASSMDSVAGELFF. For the CDR3, the DNA is TGTGCCAGCAGTATGGACAGTGTCGCCGGGGAGCTGTTTTTT.

V is TRBV7-8 and J is TRBJ2-7, with D hard to call. The germline CDR1 and CDR2 sequences are SGHVS and FQNEAQ. The V end lost 5 bases, the J end lost 0 bases, and 14 bases lay between the germline ends. The CDR3 has 15 residues. The CDR3, as DNA: TGTGCCAGCAGCCTAGGTATCGACAACTCCTACGAGCAGTACTTC. It yields the protein CASSLGIDNSYEQYF.

The V gene is TRBV5-1, the J gene TRBJ1-2, with 7 bases that match TRBD1. The ends lost 0 bases at V and 2 bases at J; junction bases unmatched: 4. Germline CDR1 SGHRS, CDR2 YFSETQ. The CDR3 sequence is 15 residues long. CDR3 coding DNA: TGCGCCAGCAGCTTGGAACAGGGGAGAAACTATGGCTACACCTTC. Amino acid sequence: CASSLEQGRNYGYTF.

The chain uses TRBV27 and TRBJ1-2, with a weak D call TRBD1 (6 bases). The CDR3 sequence is 14 residues long. CDR1 is MNHEY, CDR2 SMNVEV, per germline (reference sequence). V lost 5 bases, J lost 4 bases, and 14 bases lay in between. This CDR3 reads CASSPTTGRYGYTF. The CDR3 coding sequence is TGTGCCAGCAGTCCCACGACAGGACGCTATGGCTACACCTTC.

The chain is built from TRBV6-5 and TRBJ2-1; D is undetermined. The CDR3 is 15 residues long. Trimming removed 0 bases at V and 5 bases at J, with 11 bases between. Germline V gives CDR1 MNHEY, CDR2 SVGAGI. CDR3 coding DNA: TGTGCCAGCAGTTACTCGACCAGGATACACAATGAGCAGTTCTTC. Translating gives CASSYSTRIHNEQFF.

This chain uses TRBV6-1 with TRBJ2-6; 7 bases line up with TRBD1. CDR1 and CDR2 from the germline V gene are MNHNS and SASEGT. This CDR3 has 15 residues. J lost 2 bases, V lost 2 bases, and 0 bases had no gene match. CDR3 in amino acids: CASSETGAGANVLTF. The CDR3 nucleotides read TGTGCCAGCAGTGAAACAGGGGCTGGGGCCAACGTCCTGACTTTC.

The chain carries TRBV27 and TRBJ2-2; D might be TRBD1 (5 bases). The CDR3 runs to 11 residues. V dropped 5 bases and J dropped 13 bases, with 11 bases sitting between them. Germline CDR1 is MNHEY and CDR2 is SMNVEV (reference sequence). CDR3 protein: CASSLSRGLFF. The CDR3 bases are TGTGCCAGCAGTCTCTCAAGGGGGCTGTTTTTT.

The CDR3 protein is CASSWGVPGDTQYF. CDR3 sequence (DNA): TGTGCCAGCAGTTGGGGGGTCCCAGGGGATACGCAGTATTTT. The V and J genes are TRBV27 and TRBJ2-3, with D possibly being TRBD2 (6 bases). The CDR3 spans 14 residues. The ends were cut back, 4 bases at V and 6 bases at J, with 14 bases in the middle. Germline V lookup: CDR1 MNHEY, CDR2 SMNVEV (reference sequence).

This chain uses TRBV6-6 with TRBJ2-1; TRBD2 is a possible D gene (5 bases). Germline V gene data show CDR1 as MNHNY and CDR2 as SVGAGI (reference sequence). V shed 3 bases and J shed 4 bases, with 16 bases lying between them. CDR3 size: 16 residues. The CDR3 DNA reads TGTGCCAGCAGTTATTTCCCGGGGTCGATATACAATGAGCAGTTCTTC. Translated: CASSYFPGSIYNEQFF.

The chain combines TRBV19 with TRBJ1-5; D ambiguous. This CDR3 has 13 residues. Germline V gene data show CDR1 as LNHDA and CDR2 as SQIVND (reference sequence). V lost 5 bases, J lost 7 bases, and 12 bases lay in between. The DNA for the CDR3 is TGTGCCAGTAGTCACGGGTTAGGACAGCCCCAGCATTTT. Amino acids: CASSHGLGQPQHF.

The gene calls are TRBV11-2 and TRBJ2-1; D is perhaps TRBD2 (6 bases). V dropped 2 bases and J dropped 8 bases, with 13 bases sitting between them. The germline CDR1 and CDR2 sequences are SGHAT and FQNNGV. There are 14 residues in the CDR3. The CDR3 protein is CASSLRAREDEQFF. Written as DNA, the CDR3 is TGTGCCAGCAGCTTACGCGCCAGGGAGGATGAGCAGTTCTTC.

This clone came up a few times. J is TRBJ2-2 and V is TRBV27; D unclear. CDR3 length: 14 amino acids. The germline V gene encodes CDR1 MNHEY and CDR2 SMNVEV (reference sequence). V dropped 5 bases and J dropped 2 bases, with 9 bases sitting between them. CDR3: CASSPPLNTGELFF. The CDR3 region has the DNA TGTGCCAGCAGTCCCCCTCTAAACACCGGGGAGCTGTTTTTT.

This rearrangement joins TRBV5-1 to TRBJ2-4, with a tentative D call TRBD1 (6 bases). CDR1 and CDR2 from the germline V gene are SGHRS and YFSETQ. CDR3 size: 15 residues. Trimming took off 4 bases at V and 0 bases at J, with 11 bases between the two ends. This chain's CDR3 is CASSIEQGAKNIQYF. CDR3 coding DNA: TGCGCCAGCAGCATCGAACAGGGAGCCAAAAACATTCAGTACTTC.

CDR3 in amino acids: CASSYNSGREQYF. The CDR3 DNA reads TGTGCCAGCAGTTACAATTCAGGGCGCGAGCAGTACTTC. The gene calls are TRBV6-5 and TRBJ2-7; the D gene is possibly TRBD1 (5 bases). The CDR3 runs 13 residues. The germline V and J ends were trimmed by 2 bases and 6 bases, with 11 bases remaining between them. Germline V CDR1 and CDR2: MNHEY, SVGAGI.

The V call is TRBV6-5, the J call TRBJ1-1; D is undetermined. The V end was cut by 2 bases, the J end by 4 bases, with 11 bases between. CDR3 length: 14 residues. The germline CDR1 and CDR2 sequences are MNHEY and SVGAGI. CDR3 bases: TGTGCCAGCAGTTACCACGAAGGAGGCACTGAAGCTTTCTTT. This translates into CASSYHEGGTEAFF.

This chain links TRBV6-1 with TRBJ2-6; D gene unclear. The CDR3 covers 14 residues. Trimming removed 8 bases from V and 0 bases from J, with 8 bases in between. From germline, CDR1 is MNHNS and CDR2 SASEGT. CDR3 coding DNA: TGTGCCAGCGGAGAAATCTCTGGGGCCAACGTCCTGACTTTC. It encodes CASGEISGANVLTF.